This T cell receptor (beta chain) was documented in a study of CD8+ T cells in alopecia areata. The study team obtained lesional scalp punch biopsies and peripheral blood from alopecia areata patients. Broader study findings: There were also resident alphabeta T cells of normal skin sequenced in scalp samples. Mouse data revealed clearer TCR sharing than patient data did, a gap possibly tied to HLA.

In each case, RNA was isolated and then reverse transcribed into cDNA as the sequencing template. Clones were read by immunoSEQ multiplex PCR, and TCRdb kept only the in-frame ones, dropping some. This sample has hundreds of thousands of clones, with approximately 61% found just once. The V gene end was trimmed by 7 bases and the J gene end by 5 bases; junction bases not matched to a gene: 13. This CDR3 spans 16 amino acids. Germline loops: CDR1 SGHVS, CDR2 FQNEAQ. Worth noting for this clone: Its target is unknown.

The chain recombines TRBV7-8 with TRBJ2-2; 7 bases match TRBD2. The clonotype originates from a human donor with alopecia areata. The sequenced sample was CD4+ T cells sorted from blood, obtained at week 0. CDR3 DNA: TGTGCCAGCACCCCCCTCTGGGGGGGTGGAACCGGGGAGCTGTTTTTT. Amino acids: CASTPLWGGGTGELFF.